A single sample gave rise to the 17 T cell receptor beta chains below, sequenced in a study of blood T cell repertoires in COVID-19. Generated by immunoSEQ multiplex PCR, the TCRdb table keeps only in-frame clones and is missing some. There are about 250,000 clones in the sample; roughly nine tenths occur only once, and about 1.6% lies in the top ten. The specimen was peripheral blood. Receptors were obtained from an older woman who had recovered from COVID-19.

CDR3 residues: CASTNRGSEAFF. The DNA of the CDR3 is TGTGCCAGCACCAATAGGGGATCCGAAGCTTTCTTT. The chain employs TRBV6-5 and TRBJ1-1; D possibly corresponds to TRBD1 (5 bases). This CDR3 has 12 residues. Germline CDR1 and CDR2: MNHEY and SVGAGI. Trimming removed 7 bases from V and 8 bases from J, with 14 bases in between.

The gene calls are TRBV12-3 or TRBV12-4 and TRBJ1-5, with unresolved D. The V end lost 3 bases, the J end lost 4 bases, and 7 bases lay between the germline ends. This CDR3 is 13 amino acids long. Here the CDR3 DNA reads TGTGCCAGCAGTTTTTCCGAGAATCAGCCCCAGCATTTT. Amino acid sequence: CASSFSENQPQHF.

V gene TRBV19 combines with J gene TRBJ2-1; maybe TRBD2 (5 bases). V lost 7 bases, J lost 9 bases, and 19 bases lay in between. The CDR3 runs to 14 residues. Germline-derived CDR1 and CDR2 are LNHDA and SQIVND (reference sequence). The CDR3 DNA reads TGTGCCAGTACCGTCACTAGTAAGGGAATTGAGCAGTTCTTC. Amino acid sequence: CASTVTSKGIEQFF.

The CDR3 DNA is TGTGCCAGCAGCTCTACAGGGGGCTTGACCGGGGAGCTGTTTTTT. Its protein product is CASSSTGGLTGELFF. The chain has TRBV11-3 and TRBJ2-2; 9 nucleotides match TRBD1. The CDR3 has 15 amino acids. The germline V gene has CDR1 SGHNT and CDR2 YENEEA. Germline trimming cut 4 bases from V and 5 bases from J; bases unmatched to any gene: 5.

The rearrangement links TRBV7-9 to TRBJ1-4, with D possibly TRBD1 on 6 matching bases. The CDR3 length is 15 residues. CDR1 SEHNR and CDR2 FQNEAQ come from the germline V gene (reference sequence). The V end lost 5 bases, the J end lost 7 bases, and 17 bases lay between the germline ends. CDR3 sequence: CASSSRQVRVEKLFF. The CDR3, as DNA: TGTGCCAGCAGCAGCCGACAGGTCAGAGTTGAAAAACTGTTTTTT.

The rearrangement uses TRBV5-1 and TRBJ2-1, with 7 bases that match TRBD1. Germline V gene data show CDR1 as SGHRS and CDR2 as YFSETQ. V gave up 5 bases and J gave up 2 bases; unmatched junction bases: 7. This CDR3 has 15 amino acids. The CDR3 sequence is CASRLGDSTYNEQFF. CDR3 nucleotides: TGCGCCAGCAGACTGGGGGACAGTACCTACAATGAGCAGTTCTTC.

The rearrangement joins TRBV18 to TRBJ1-4; a weak D match, TRBD1 (6 bases). V lost 5 bases and J 4 bases, leaving 11 bases between the germline ends. CDR1 is KGHSH, CDR2 LQKENI, per germline. This CDR3 has 14 amino acids. The CDR3 DNA follows: TGTGCCAGCTCAACCACAGGGCGTAATGAAAAACTGTTTTTT. Amino acids: CASSTTGRNEKLFF.

The table lists this clone with a count of one. V usage is TRBV7-2 and J usage is TRBJ1-1; TRBD1 is a possible D gene (5 bases). The ends were cut back, 2 bases at V and 7 bases at J, with 20 bases in the middle. Germline lookup yields CDR1 SGHTA and CDR2 FQGNSA. This CDR3 has 16 residues. The CDR3: CASSLRFFGQGNEAFF. CDR3 DNA: TGTGCCAGCAGCTTACGCTTCTTCGGGCAGGGCAATGAAGCTTTCTTT. Looking up the rest from reference TRBV7-2 and TRBJ1-1 gives the full variable domain: GAGVSQSPSNKVTEKGKDVELRCDPISGHTALYWYRQSLGQGLEFLIYFQGNSAPDKSGLPSDRFSAERTGGSVSTLTIQRTQQEDSAVYLCASSLRFFGQGNEAFFGQGTRLTVV.

The chain couples TRBV7-8 to TRBJ2-7; 7 nucleotides line up with TRBD2. The length of the CDR3 is 16 residues. J gave up 0 bases and V 5 bases, and 10 bases lay outside the gene matches. Germline CDR1 reads SGHVS; CDR2 reads FQNEAQ. The CDR3 nucleotides are TGTGCCAGCAGCGGACAACCAGGGAGGGGCTCCTACGAGCAGTACTTC. Amino acids: CASSGQPGRGSYEQYF.

V and J are TRBV29-1 and TRBJ2-2; 10 bases map to TRBD2. The CDR3 has 15 amino acids. The V gene's germline CDR1 is SQVTM and CDR2 ANQGSEA. V trimming: 8 bases; J trimming: 8 bases; junction bases outside the gene matches: 14. In DNA form, the CDR3 reads TGCAGCATCCAGCGGGGGGGCTTTGGTTTTGGGGAGCTGTTTTTT. Protein product: CSIQRGGFGFGELFF.

The gene calls are TRBV24-1 and TRBJ1-2, with D perhaps matching TRBD1 (6 bases). CDR3 length equals 18 residues. V lost 7 bases and J 2 bases, leaving 25 bases between the germline ends. Per germline, CDR1 KGHDR and CDR2 SFDVKD. CDR3 amino acids: CATSERMRTDHFNYGYTF. CDR3 nucleotides: TGTGCCACCAGCGAGAGGATGAGGACAGACCATTTCAACTATGGCTACACCTTC.

The chain employs TRBV28 and TRBJ1-3; D unclear. CDR1 and CDR2 (germline): MDHEN, SYDVKM. The CDR3 is made up of 14 amino acids. Deletions cut 2 bases from V and 0 bases from J, with 5 bases between. DNA for the CDR3: TGTGCCAGCAGTTTACCCCGCTCTGGAAACACCATATATTTT. It specifies CASSLPRSGNTIYF.

The rearrangement uses TRBV10-3 and TRBJ1-3, with no clear D. The CDR3 contains 13 residues. The germline V gene has CDR1 ENHRY and CDR2 SYGVKD. V was shortened by 8 bases and J by 2 bases, with 10 bases between the two germline ends. Here the CDR3 reads CAIGTVAGNTIYF. The CDR3 DNA sequence: TGTGCCATCGGTACAGTAGCTGGAAACACCATATATTTT.

The gene calls are TRBV2 and TRBJ2-7; maybe TRBD2 (5 bases). The CDR3 runs 13 residues. The V gene's germline CDR1 is SNHLY and CDR2 FYNNEI. V dropped 6 bases and J dropped 3 bases, with 12 bases sitting between them. The CDR3: CASRLRELYEQYF. The CDR3 nucleotides read TGTGCCAGCAGACTCCGGGAACTCTACGAGCAGTACTTC.

The genes are TRBV11-2 and TRBJ2-1, with 8 bases fitting TRBD1. The CDR3 runs to 15 residues. Losses at the gene ends were 3 bases for V and 7 bases for J; bases not matched to a gene: 8. The germline V gene encodes CDR1 SGHAT and CDR2 FQNNGV. The CDR3 here is CASSFRGLASNEQFF. The CDR3 nucleotides are TGTGCCAGCAGCTTCAGGGGGCTCGCCTCTAATGAGCAGTTCTTC.

The sample holds one count of this clone. CDR3 DNA sequence: TGTGCCAGCAGTGCGTCTAGCGGGGAATTTTCCAATGAGCAGTTCTTC. Its protein product is CASSASSGEFSNEQFF. J is TRBJ2-1 and V is TRBV27, with TRBD2 matching over 9 bases. This CDR3 is built from 16 residues. J gave up 6 bases and V 5 bases, and 11 bases lay outside the gene matches. CDR1 is MNHEY and CDR2 is SMNVEV in the germline V gene (reference sequence).

This chain uses TRBV15 with TRBJ2-7; 8 nucleotides agree with TRBD1. V shed 2 bases, J shed 7 bases, and the junction held 13 bases outside the gene matches. Germline assignment: CDR1 LNHNV and CDR2 YYDKDF (reference sequence). The CDR3 consists of 16 residues. CDR3 in amino acids: CATSRPMGTGGWEQYF. CDR3 DNA: TGTGCCACCAGCAGACCCATGGGGACAGGTGGGTGGGAGCAGTACTTC.